This TCR beta chain was recovered during a study of blood T cell repertoires in COVID-19 (dated by TCRdb to between 2020 and 2021). Regarding the complete study: Collaborator samples came from the United States, Italy and Spain and covered acute and convalescent phases of COVID-19. Sample metadata almost always included a de-identified subject ID, COVID-19 status, age in years and sex. The repertoires were released in a freely available public database intended as a resource for research on the immune response to SARS-CoV-2. Where HLA class I and class II types were available, the types were taken from metadata supplied by the sample provider, not from assay-based typing. The material from the prospective study consisted of cDNA or gDNA derived from T cells, B-cell-depleted T cells, or PBMCs. Deeply sampled blood TCRbeta repertoires from subjects exposed to, actively infected with, or recovered from COVID-19 were included in the dataset. The samples were drawn from two sources: the first 160 participants of the ongoing ImmuneRACE study, and fewer than 1,500 subjects contributed by 6 global collaborators. Study-level results and caveats: How much clinical and demographic metadata was included differed by source and by participant, and the metadata was provided uncurated.

One collaborating source in Seattle enrolled patients during active infection and followed them longitudinally through the course of disease. The collaborating institutions used their own protocols to collect whole blood in K2EDTA tubes. Collaborator samples were shipped for TCRbeta analysis as frozen whole blood, isolated PBMCs, or DNA extracted from either sample type. TCRbeta CDR3 regions were amplified from genomic DNA using the immunoSEQ Assay, a bias-controlled multiplex PCR. Per the source publication's procedure: The number of nucleated cells in each sample was estimated from the amplification of reference gene primers within the assay. To quantify the absolute abundance of each unique TCRbeta CDR3 rearrangement, sequence reads were collapsed and filtered. For each sample, productive Simpson clonality was calculated as the square root of Simpson's diversity index across productive rearrangements. TCRdb mirrors the immuneACCESS table, restricted to in-frame sequences. Some clones are absent from its copies; in checked studies, under half trace to an unresolved V gene, and the reason for the others is unknown. V and J calls plus clone size are reproduced from that table; the DNA served to infer D and trimming. Recorded for this sample are over 80,000 clones; roughly 70% of them occurred a single time. Around 3.9% of the sample goes to the ten largest clones.

A remark on this clone: The clone's antigen remains unknown. Per-base quality was not reported, and no clone a single base away is much larger than it.

This receptor was identified in a man in his sixties or seventies with COVID-19, enrolled during active disease. Sequenced sample: peripheral blood.

The nucleotide sequence is given as TGTGCCAGCAGCTTAGGGCTCACAGATACGCAGTATTTT. This gives the protein CASSLGLTDTQYF. The V and J genes are TRBV11-3 and TRBJ2-3, with no confident D gene call. From the cysteine up to the phenylalanine, the CDR3 has a length of 13 residues. Kept here is only the CDR3 DNA, which spans 39 bases and is read in frame from base 1. V gives up 1 base and J gives up 2 bases, and the segment between their germline ends measures 4 bases. The germline V gene encodes CDR1 SGHNT and CDR2 YENEEA.